Following are 10 T cell receptor beta chains from one sample sequenced in a study of shared clonotypes between healthy human individuals (dated by TCRdb to about 2020). CD8 naive samples consisted of CD45RO-negative cells that were positively selected for CCR7, yielding a CD45RA+CCR7+ population without TemRA cells. Library method: the immunoSEQ multiplex PCR assay. TCRdb retrieved this table from immuneACCESS and kept in-frame rearrangements only. Not all clones are present; in checked studies, unresolved V genes account for under half, and no reason is known for the remainder. In all, the sample holds hundreds of thousands of clones, and around 90% of those were seen once. The ten largest make up approximately 24% of the sample. Sequenced: naive CD8+ T cells sorted from blood. The cell subset or site label here, explained by the study, means: CD45RA+CCR7+. The origin of the receptors is a man younger than 45 in good health.

V usage is TRBV7-9 and J usage is TRBJ2-6; 10 positions agree with TRBD2. Germline CDR1 is SEHNR and CDR2 is FQNEAQ (reference sequence). Losses at the gene ends were 5 bases for V and 0 bases for J; bases not matched to a gene: 10. The CDR3 spans 19 residues. This CDR3 reads CASSVGIAGGPSGANVLTF. The CDR3 DNA sequence: TGTGCCAGCAGCGTGGGAATAGCGGGAGGACCCTCTGGGGCCAACGTCCTGACTTTC.

V gene TRBV29-1 combines with J gene TRBJ2-2; D is perhaps TRBD2 (6 bases). CDR3 length: 18 residues. Germline CDR1 and CDR2: SQVTM and ANQGSEA. Trimming stripped 0 bases from V and 6 bases from J, with 23 bases between. The CDR3 loop reads CSVEDRKEGGIGPGELFF. The DNA for the CDR3 is TGCAGCGTTGAAGATAGGAAGGAGGGCGGGATAGGCCCCGGGGAGCTGTTTTTT.

The chain uses TRBV19 and TRBJ2-2; D gene unclear. This CDR3 comprises 14 residues. Looked up from germline, CDR1 is LNHDA and CDR2 is SQIVND (reference sequence). V was shortened by 1 base and J by 6 bases, with 9 bases between the two germline ends. The CDR3 DNA reads as TGTGCCAGTAGTATAGGGGCGGCTGCCGGGGAGCTGTTTTTT. Its translation: CASSIGAAAGELFF.

DNA for the CDR3: TGTGCCAGCAGCATTATGGGACAGGGAAGTTACGAGCAGTACTTC. Protein product: CASSIMGQGSYEQYF. The chain joins TRBV28 to TRBJ2-7; TRBD1 agrees at 9 bases. The V gene end was trimmed by 6 bases and the J gene end by 4 bases; junction bases not matched to a gene: 10. The CDR3 has 15 amino acids. The germline V gene has CDR1 MDHEN and CDR2 SYDVKM. The variable domain in full, completed from reference TRBV28 and TRBJ2-7, reads DVKVTQSSRYLVKRTGEKVFLECVQDMDHENMFWYRQDPGLGLRLIYFSYDVKMKEKGDIPEGYSVSREKKERFSLILESASTNQTSMYLCASSIMGQGSYEQYFGPGTRLTVT.

The chain uses TRBV2 and TRBJ2-7, with D uncertain. CDR3 length: 10 amino acids. Looked up from germline, CDR1 is SNHLY and CDR2 is FYNNEI. V lost 8 bases to trimming and J lost 3 bases, with 5 bases between them. CDR3 sequence reads: CASGDYEQYF. In DNA form, the CDR3 reads TGTGCCAGCGGGGACTACGAGCAGTACTTC. The complete variable domain, with remaining parts taken from reference TRBV2 and TRBJ2-7, reads EPEVTQTPSHQVTQMGQEVILRCVPISNHLYFYWYRQILGQKVEFLVSFYNNEISEKSEIFDDQFSVERPDGSNFTLKIRSTKLEDSAMYFCASGDYEQYFGPGTRLTVT.

The chain joins TRBV7-9 to TRBJ2-4; no clear D gene. V was trimmed by 5 bases and J by 2 bases, leaving 16 bases between them. The CDR3 has 16 residues. In germline, CDR1 is SEHNR, CDR2 FQNEAQ (reference sequence). The CDR3 here is CASSVPRSSTKNIQYF. DNA of the CDR3: TGTGCCAGCAGCGTTCCTAGGAGCTCGACCAAAAACATTCAGTACTTC.

This rearrangement joins TRBV27 to TRBJ2-1, with TRBD1 identical over 9 bases. This CDR3 has 15 amino acids. CDR1 and CDR2 (germline): MNHEY, SMNVEV (reference sequence). J was trimmed by 6 bases and V by 7 bases; bases with no gene match: 10. The CDR3 sequence is CASKRTGELFNEQFF. As DNA, the CDR3 is TGTGCCAGCAAGAGGACAGGGGAGCTTTTCAATGAGCAGTTCTTC.

The CDR3 coding sequence is TGTGCCAGCAGCTTAGACCCGGGACTAGCGGGAGTACACTACGAGCAGTACTTC. Translated, it gives CASSLDPGLAGVHYEQYF. The J gene is TRBJ2-7, the V gene TRBV7-6; 14 nucleotides align to TRBD2. The germline V gene encodes CDR1 SGHVS and CDR2 FNYEAQ. Unmatched junction bases numbered 8, after V lost 1 base and J lost 3 bases. The length of the CDR3 is 18 residues.

This clone was seen a few times. The chain employs TRBV11-1 and TRBJ2-7; D is possibly TRBD2 (6 bases). The CDR3 runs to 15 residues. V was cut by 5 bases and J by 2 bases, with 16 bases left in between. The V gene's germline CDR1 is SGHAT and CDR2 FQDESV (reference sequence). The CDR3: CASSPGGMGPYEQYF. The CDR3 DNA reads as TGTGCCAGCAGCCCCGGCGGGATGGGACCCTACGAGCAGTACTTC.

This chain links TRBV27 with TRBJ2-7; 8 bases align to TRBD2. CDR3 size: 18 residues. Trimming at V came to 4 bases and at J to 4 bases, leaving 18 bases not matched to a gene. The germline gives CDR1 MNHEY, CDR2 SMNVEV (reference sequence). The CDR3 reads CASSSAPPGGDLAYEQYF. CDR3 in DNA: TGTGCCAGCAGTTCTGCCCCGCCCGGGGGGGATCTTGCGTACGAGCAGTACTTC.